The 29 T cell receptor beta chains reported below all come from one sample, sequenced in a study of vaccination and CD4 T cells after COVID-19. Treatment: roughly nine-day PBMC culture with coronavirus spike peptide pools or control peptides (ViraFEST assay). Researchers used the Oncomine TCR Beta short-read assay to sequence DNA from cultured CD4+ T cells. TCRdb reanalysed the PCR reads using MiXCR and keeps one entry per CDR3 protein. The sample includes approximately 15,000 distinct CDR3 sequences, 45% to 55% of them seen just once. No cognate antigen is known for these TCRs. What was sequenced was CD4+ T cells from blood, cultured in vitro. All receptors come from a human donor who had recovered from COVID-19.

The chain carries TRBV29-1 and TRBJ1-5; 8 bases map to TRBD1. J gave up 4 bases and V 6 bases, and 5 bases lay outside the gene matches. Germline CDR1 and CDR2: SQVTM and ANQGSEA. The CDR3 is made up of 13 amino acids. The CDR3 reads CSVRDRWNQPQHF. The DNA for the CDR3 is TGCAGCGTGCGGGACAGGTGGAATCAGCCCCAGCATTTT.

This clonotype was seen a few times. The V and J genes are TRBV27 and TRBJ2-2; tentative D call: TRBD1 (6 bases). Germline V gene sequence: CDR1 MNHEY, CDR2 SMNVEV (reference sequence). V lost 4 bases to trimming and J lost 3 bases, with 15 bases between them. CDR3 length: 16 residues. The CDR3 reads CASSSRASGDTGELFF. In DNA, the CDR3 is TGTGCCAGCAGTTCCCGCGCGTCAGGGGACACCGGGGAGCTGTTTTTT.

In its sample, this clonotype was seen a few times. The V gene is TRBV20-1, the J gene TRBJ1-2; weak D call: TRBD1 (6 bases). Germline V lookup: CDR1 DFQATT, CDR2 SNEGSKA (reference sequence). Trimming left V 7 bases short and J 5 bases short, with 20 bases between. This CDR3 contains 14 residues. The CDR3 DNA is TGCAGTGTCCCGCGACAGGTAGATCGTTATGGCTACACCTTC. Translation: CSVPRQVDRYGYTF.

This rearrangement joins TRBV5-4 to TRBJ2-1, with 7 bases aligning to TRBD2. Per the germline V gene, CDR1 is SGHNT and CDR2 is YYREEE (reference sequence). Trimming at V came to 1 base and at J to 8 bases, leaving 6 bases not matched to a gene. The CDR3 sequence is 14 residues long. CDR3 in DNA: TGTGCCAGCAGCTTGAGGACTAGTTCCGATGAGCAGTTCTTC. Its translation is CASSLRTSSDEQFF.

The chain joins TRBV6-2 or TRBV6-3 to TRBJ1-1; D gene ambiguous. Germline lookup yields CDR1 MNHEY and CDR2 SVGEGT. V lost 7 bases, J lost 2 bases, and 8 bases lay in between. The CDR3 totals 12 residues. The CDR3 here is CASNGRNTEAFF. The CDR3 DNA is TGTGCCAGCAACGGTAGAAACACTGAAGCTTTCTTT.

V is TRBV7-2 and J is TRBJ1-5; TRBD1 agrees at 9 bases. V dropped 5 bases and J dropped 6; count of bases not matched to a gene: 5. The CDR3 is made up of 14 amino acids. Germline lookup yields CDR1 SGHTA and CDR2 FQGNSA. The CDR3 DNA reads TGTGCCAGCAGCCTCGACAGGGGGAGTCAGCCCCAGCATTTT. Protein: CASSLDRGSQPQHF.

This clonotype appeared once. The chain couples TRBV20-1 to TRBJ1-2; TRBD1 aligns across 8 bases. Trimming at V came to 4 bases and at J to 2 bases, leaving 6 bases not matched to a gene. This CDR3 spans 14 amino acids. In germline, CDR1 is DFQATT, CDR2 SNEGSKA (reference sequence). The CDR3 reads CSAILRQGNYGYTF. CDR3 nucleotide sequence: TGCAGTGCTATTTTAAGACAGGGGAACTATGGCTACACCTTC.

This chain joins TRBV24-1 and TRBJ2-5; 8 bases are a match to TRBD2. The CDR3 covers 14 residues. Germline-derived CDR1 and CDR2 are KGHDR and SFDVKD. The junction had 6 bases not matched to a gene; V was cut back by 6 bases and J by 4 bases. The CDR3 coding sequence is TGTGCCACCAGTAGCGGGAGCCCCCCAGAGACCCAGTACTTC. Amino acids: CATSSGSPPETQYF.

The table lists this clonotype with a few counts. The chain is built from TRBV11-2 and TRBJ2-5; perhaps TRBD1 as D (5 bases). CDR3 length: 13 residues. The germline V gene encodes CDR1 SGHAT and CDR2 FQNNGV. The germline V and J ends were trimmed by 4 bases and 4 bases, with 10 bases remaining between them. The CDR3 region has the DNA TGTGCCAGCAGCTCCAGGGCCCGAGAGACCCAGTACTTC. Its translation: CASSSRARETQYF.

V and J are TRBV20-1 and TRBJ2-5; 8 positions agree with TRBD2. V shed 3 bases, J shed 4 bases, and the junction held 13 bases outside the gene matches. The CDR3 runs 16 residues. The germline V gene has CDR1 DFQATT and CDR2 SNEGSKA (reference sequence). CDR3: CSASGNSGTTSETQYF. The CDR3 DNA sequence: TGCAGTGCTAGTGGGAATAGCGGGACCACCTCAGAGACCCAGTACTTC.

V gene TRBV20-1 combines with J gene TRBJ2-7, with D possibly called TRBD1 or TRBD2 (6 bases each). Germline-derived CDR1 and CDR2 are DFQATT and SNEGSKA (reference sequence). V was shortened by 2 bases and J by 3 bases, with 17 bases between the two germline ends. The CDR3 sequence is 15 residues long. The CDR3 nucleotides are TGCAGTGCTAGAATCCAGGAGGGGGATTTCTACGAGCAGTACTTC. The encoded protein is CSARIQEGDFYEQYF.

The V and J genes are TRBV20-1 and TRBJ2-1, with TRBD1 matching 9 bases. The J call may be incorrect, as the DNA end agrees better with TRBJ2-7. The CDR3 is 15 residues long. The V gene's germline CDR1 is DFQATT and CDR2 SNEGSKA (reference sequence). This CDR3 reads CSASVPGTGHYEQYF. The CDR3 bases are TGCAGTGCTAGTGTGCCGGGGACAGGGCACTACGAGCAGTACTTC.

The chain couples TRBV18 to TRBJ2-7; D unclear. Between the trimmed V and J ends, which lost 4 bases and 0 bases, there was a span of 10 bases. The CDR3 runs 14 residues. From germline, CDR1 is KGHSH and CDR2 LQKENI. The CDR3 DNA reads TGTGCCAGCTCACTATCAAGGAGCTCCTACGAGCAGTACTTC. This codes for CASSLSRSSYEQYF. The full variable domain, rest sourced from reference TRBV18 and TRBJ2-7, is NAGVMQNPRHLVRRRGQEARLRCSPMKGHSHVYWYRQLPEEGLKFMVYLQKENIIDESGMPKERFSAEFPKEGPSILRIQQVVRGDSAAYFCASSLSRSSYEQYFGPGTRLTVT.

The CDR3 loop is CASSRDRSSPLHF. CDR3 DNA sequence: TGCGCCAGCAGCCGGGACCGCTCTTCACCCCTCCACTTT. V and J are TRBV5-1 and TRBJ1-6; D possibly corresponds to TRBD1 (5 bases). V gave up 4 bases and J gave up 9 bases, with 11 bases separating them. Germline-derived CDR1 and CDR2 are SGHRS and YFSETQ. This CDR3 region has 13 residues.

The chain recombines TRBV7-2 with TRBJ2-5, with 13 bases that match TRBD2. Germline-derived CDR1 and CDR2 are SGHTA and FQGNSA. The V and J ends lost 5 bases and 4 bases, in that order; junction bases with no gene match: 4. This CDR3 spans 15 amino acids. CDR3 in amino acids: CASSPGTSGVETQYF. Written as DNA, the CDR3 is TGTGCCAGCAGCCCTGGGACTAGCGGGGTAGAGACCCAGTACTTC.

Worth noting for this clonotype: One end of the junction varies from germline; a read error may be responsible. The V gene is TRBV9, the J gene TRBJ2-3; a weak D match, TRBD2 (5 bases). This CDR3 spans 15 amino acids. Germline loops: CDR1 SGDLS, CDR2 YYNGEE. CDR3 nucleotides: TGTGCCAGCAGCGTAGGATTGGAGGTCACAAATACGCAGTATTTT. The encoded protein is CASSVGLEVTNTQYF.

This clonotype was detected a few times. The chain is built from TRBV7-8 and TRBJ1-5; D is ambiguous. There are 16 residues in the CDR3. Germline V gene data show CDR1 as SGHVS and CDR2 as FQNEAQ. The V end was cut by 4 bases, the J end by 3 bases, with 16 bases between. CDR3 sequence (DNA): TGTGCCAGCAGCTCCCGGGAAGGGAGAGACAATCAGCCCCAGCATTTT. It specifies CASSSREGRDNQPQHF.

The chain links TRBV2 to TRBJ2-5, with D maybe TRBD1 (5 bases). Trimming stripped 6 bases from V and 1 base from J, with 9 bases between. The germline V gene encodes CDR1 SNHLY and CDR2 FYNNEI. The CDR3 has 13 amino acids. The CDR3 nucleotides read TGTGCCAGCAGACCCGACAGCCAAGAGACCCAGTACTTC. This sequence encodes CASRPDSQETQYF.

The gene calls are TRBV6-2 or TRBV6-3 and TRBJ2-7; 8 positions match TRBD1. The V gene's germline CDR1 is MNHEY and CDR2 SVGEGT. J gave up 5 bases and V 5 bases, and 11 bases lay outside the gene matches. The CDR3 is 15 residues long. DNA for the CDR3: TGTGCCAGCAGTCATCCAGACGACAGGGGCCACGAGCAGTACTTC. This gives the protein CASSHPDDRGHEQYF.

This clonotype was seen more than once but under ten times. The CDR3 loop is CASSLSRDTGELFF. CDR3 DNA: TGTGCCAGCAGCTTAAGCAGGGACACCGGGGAGCTGTTTTTT. V and J are TRBV7-2 and TRBJ2-2; tentatively, D is TRBD1 (5 bases). This CDR3 is built from 14 residues. Trimming removed 2 bases from V and 3 bases from J, with 7 bases in between. In germline, CDR1 is SGHTA, CDR2 FQGNSA. The complete variable domain, with remaining parts taken from reference TRBV7-2 and TRBJ2-2, reads GAGVSQSPSNKVTEKGKDVELRCDPISGHTALYWYRQSLGQGLEFLIYFQGNSAPDKSGLPSDRFSAERTGGSVSTLTIQRTQQEDSAVYLCASSLSRDTGELFFGEGSRLTVL.

This chain links TRBV20-1 with TRBJ2-7, with 10 positions matching TRBD2. J was trimmed by 4 bases and V by 3 bases; bases with no gene match: 3. The V gene's germline CDR1 is DFQATT and CDR2 SNEGSKA (reference sequence). This CDR3 has 13 amino acids. Here the CDR3 reads CSARGLARYEQYF. The CDR3 DNA reads TGCAGTGCTAGGGGACTAGCGCGGTACGAGCAGTACTTC.

V gene TRBV2 combines with J gene TRBJ2-3; D is unresolved. Germline CDR1 is SNHLY and CDR2 is FYNNEI. The V end was cut by 2 bases, the J end by 0 bases, with 9 bases between. The CDR3 covers 15 residues. The CDR3 DNA reads TGTGCCAGCAGTGAACGGCCACGGAGCACAGATACGCAGTATTTT. Encoded protein: CASSERPRSTDTQYF.

V usage is TRBV7-9 and J usage is TRBJ1-3, with D tentatively TRBD1 (6 bases). CDR1 is SEHNR and CDR2 is FQNEAQ in the germline V gene (reference sequence). The CDR3 length is 14 residues. V gave up 3 bases and J gave up 2 bases, with 8 bases separating them. CDR3 amino acids: CASSFNRAGNTIYF. CDR3 in DNA: TGTGCCAGCAGCTTTAACAGGGCTGGAAACACCATATATTTT.

This clonotype was detected only a few times. The CDR3 is CASSSRGASYEQYF. In DNA, the CDR3 is TGTGCCAGCAGCAGCCGGGGGGCTTCCTACGAGCAGTACTTC. The chain recombines TRBV21-1 with TRBJ2-7; TRBD1 is the table's D call and was not checked against the DNA. TRBV21-1 represents a pseudogene. The CDR3 consists of 14 residues.

This clonotype was found a few times. The rearrangement uses TRBV10-3 and TRBJ1-5; D is perhaps TRBD1 (5 bases). CDR1 is ENHRY, CDR2 SYGVKD, per germline. The V end was cut by 10 bases, the J end by 5 bases, with 15 bases between. The CDR3 is 13 amino acids. DNA of the CDR3: TGTGCCACCTACGGGGGTGATTATCAGCCCCAGCATTTT. This codes for CATYGGDYQPQHF.

This chain joins TRBV4-1 and TRBJ1-1, with D possibly matching TRBD1 (6 bases). Trimming took 0 bases from V and 5 from J, leaving 22 bases between them. Germline V gene sequence: CDR1 MGHRA, CDR2 YSYEKL. The CDR3 is made up of 18 amino acids. CDR3 bases: TGCGCCAGCAGCCAAGACGCTATGGGGGGCGCGAGACGAACTGAAGCTTTCTTT. It codes for CASSQDAMGGARRTEAFF.

The chain has TRBV30 and TRBJ1-5, with a weak D call TRBD1 (5 bases). V was pared by 0 bases and J by 2 bases, with 5 bases between. The CDR3 extends over 13 amino acids. Germline lookup yields CDR1 GTSNPN and CDR2 SVGIG (reference sequence). The CDR3 protein is CAWSVQGNQPQHF. CDR3 DNA sequence: TGTGCCTGGAGTGTACAGGGCAATCAGCCCCAGCATTTT.

The chain uses TRBV6-1 and TRBJ1-4, with 8 nucleotides matching TRBD1. The CDR3 consists of 15 residues. V gave up 6 bases and J gave up 6 bases; unmatched junction bases: 9. Germline CDR1 MNHNS, CDR2 SASEGT. The DNA for the CDR3 is TGTGCCAGCAGCGGACACCAGGGGGCGGATGAAAAACTGTTTTTT. As protein: CASSGHQGADEKLFF.

The DNA of the CDR3 is TGTGCCACCAGCAGAGATATGGGGGGTGGTAATGAAAAACTGTTTTTT. This sequence encodes CATSRDMGGGNEKLFF. The chain is built from TRBV15 and TRBJ1-4, with D possibly matching TRBD1 (5 bases). With 0 bases removed from V and 4 bases from J, the gap between germline ends came to 12 bases. This CDR3 spans 16 amino acids. CDR1 is LNHNV and CDR2 is YYDKDF in the germline V gene (reference sequence).